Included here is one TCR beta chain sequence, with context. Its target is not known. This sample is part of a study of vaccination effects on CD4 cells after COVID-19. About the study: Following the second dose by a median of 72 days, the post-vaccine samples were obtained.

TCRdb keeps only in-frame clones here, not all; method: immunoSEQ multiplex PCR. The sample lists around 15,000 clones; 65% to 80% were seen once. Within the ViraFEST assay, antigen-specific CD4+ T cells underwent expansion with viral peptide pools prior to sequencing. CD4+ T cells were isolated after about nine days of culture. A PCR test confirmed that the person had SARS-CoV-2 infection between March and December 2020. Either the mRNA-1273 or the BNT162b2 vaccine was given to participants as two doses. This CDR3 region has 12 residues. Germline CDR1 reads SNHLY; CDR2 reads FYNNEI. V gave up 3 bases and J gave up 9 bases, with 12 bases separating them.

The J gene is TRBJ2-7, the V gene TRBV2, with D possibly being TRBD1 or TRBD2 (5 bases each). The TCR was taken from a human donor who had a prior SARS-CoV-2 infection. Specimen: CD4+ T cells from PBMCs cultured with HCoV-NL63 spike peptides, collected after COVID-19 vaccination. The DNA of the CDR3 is TGTGCCAGCAGTGAGTTGGGGGAAGGGCAGTACTTC. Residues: CASSELGEGQYF.